One and the same sample provided the 11 T cell receptor beta chains below, sequenced in a study of Graves' ophthalmopathy and Graves' hyperthyroidism. Amplified material comprised TCR beta CDR3 regions derived from RNA transcripts. HTBI primers were employed in first-round RT-PCR, then a second-round multiplex PCR followed. Using its own MiXCR run on the multiplex PCR reads, TCRdb lists one record per CDR3 protein. The sample includes about 640,000 distinct CDR3 sequences, approximately 39% of them seen just once. Sequencing was carried out using peripheral blood. The receptors stem from an adult man with Graves' ophthalmopathy.

This rearrangement joins TRBV25-1 to TRBJ1-3; the D is unclear. CDR3 size: 14 residues. Trimming pared 2 bases from V and 7 bases from J, leaving 12 bases between. The germline CDR1 and CDR2 sequences are MGHDK and SYGVNS. The CDR3 sequence is CASSEGRGVNTIYF. CDR3 bases: TGTGCCAGCAGTGAAGGTCGTGGGGTGAACACCATATATTTT.

Many counts were recorded for this clonotype. J is TRBJ1-3 and V is TRBV7-9, with 7 bases identical to TRBD1. The V and J ends lost 4 bases and 1 base, in that order; junction bases with no gene match: 1. The CDR3 runs 14 residues. CDR1 SEHNR and CDR2 FQNEAQ come from the germline V gene (reference sequence). CDR3 amino acids: CASSWDRSGNTIYF. Here the CDR3 DNA reads TGTGCCAGCAGCTGGGACAGATCTGGAAACACCATATATTTT.

This chain joins TRBV19 and TRBJ2-7; 11 bases match TRBD1. The germline V gene has CDR1 LNHDA and CDR2 SQIVND (reference sequence). V was pared by 3 bases and J by 5 bases, with 6 bases of the junction left unmatched. CDR3 length: 15 residues. In DNA, the CDR3 is TGTGCCAGTAGTATGAGGGGACAGGGGGGCCACGAGCAGTACTTC. Translated: CASSMRGQGGHEQYF.

The V call is TRBV12-5, the J call TRBJ1-5; tentatively, D is TRBD1 (6 bases). Germline CDR1 LGHNT, CDR2 FRNRAP. V dropped 7 bases and J dropped 2 bases, with 15 bases sitting between them. The CDR3 runs 15 residues. The CDR3 bases are TGTGCTAGTGTCCGGGGGGGGGGCGGCAATCAGCCCCAGCATTTT. Translating it yields CASVRGGGGNQPQHF.

This chain uses TRBV7-1 with TRBJ2-7, with a possible D match to TRBD2 (6 bases). TRBV7-1 belongs to the ORF category, with a function that is uncertain. The ends were cut back, 3 bases at V and 5 bases at J, with 17 bases in the middle. CDR3 length: 15 residues. The CDR3 spells CASSSPNTRGDEQYF. In nucleotides, the CDR3 is TGTGCCAGCAGCTCCCCGAACACGCGGGGTGACGAGCAGTACTTC.

This clonotype showed up just a few times. V is TRBV9 and J is TRBJ1-3, with D perhaps matching TRBD1 (6 bases). The CDR3 has 14 amino acids. Trimming removed 5 bases from V and 2 bases from J, with 11 bases in between. Germline V lookup: CDR1 SGDLS, CDR2 YYNGEE. CDR3 protein: CASRDPGAGNTIYF. The CDR3 DNA reads as TGTGCCAGCAGAGACCCAGGGGCTGGAAACACCATATATTTT.

J is TRBJ2-5 and V is TRBV10-3, with D maybe TRBD1 (6 bases). The CDR3 is made up of 15 amino acids. CDR1 ENHRY and CDR2 SYGVKD come from the germline V gene. Trimming pared 4 bases from V and 2 bases from J, leaving 14 bases between. CDR3 sequence reads: CAISGAGVGQETQYF. The DNA of the CDR3 is TGTGCCATCAGTGGAGCAGGGGTGGGGCAAGAGACCCAGTACTTC.

The sample holds many counts of this clonotype. The chain has TRBV20-1 and TRBJ2-7; D call uncertain. The V and J ends lost 2 bases and 2 bases respectively, with 10 bases between them. Germline CDR1 DFQATT, CDR2 SNEGSKA (reference sequence). The CDR3 is 13 residues long. The CDR3 loop reads CSARRDGTYEQYF. CDR3 in DNA: TGCAGTGCTAGACGAGACGGCACCTACGAGCAGTACTTC.

The chain employs TRBV7-8 and TRBJ2-6, with 7 positions matching TRBD1. CDR1 SGHVS and CDR2 FQNEAQ come from the germline V gene. V lost 5 bases to trimming and J lost 9 bases; unmatched junction nucleotides: 4. This CDR3 contains 13 residues. The CDR3 DNA reads TGTGCCAGCAGCGTAGACAGGGTCAACGTCCTGACTTTC. It codes for CASSVDRVNVLTF.

The chain couples TRBV5-1 to TRBJ1-1; TRBD1 matches 11 bases. The CDR3 loop spans 17 amino acids. CDR1 and CDR2 from the germline V gene are SGHRS and YFSETQ. Germline trimming cut 0 bases from V and 1 base from J; bases unmatched to any gene: 5. CDR3 region: CASSLEWTGGANTEAFF. CDR3 nucleotides: TGCGCCAGCAGCTTGGAGTGGACAGGGGGCGCGAACACTGAAGCTTTCTTT.

The chain couples TRBV20-1 to TRBJ2-2; D call uncertain. Per germline, CDR1 DFQATT and CDR2 SNEGSKA (reference sequence). The CDR3 is 12 residues long. The germline V and J ends were trimmed by 0 bases and 7 bases, with 6 bases remaining between them. The CDR3 DNA follows: TGCAGTGCTAGAGAGGGTTTCGGGGAGCTGTTTTTT. This gives the protein CSAREGFGELFF.